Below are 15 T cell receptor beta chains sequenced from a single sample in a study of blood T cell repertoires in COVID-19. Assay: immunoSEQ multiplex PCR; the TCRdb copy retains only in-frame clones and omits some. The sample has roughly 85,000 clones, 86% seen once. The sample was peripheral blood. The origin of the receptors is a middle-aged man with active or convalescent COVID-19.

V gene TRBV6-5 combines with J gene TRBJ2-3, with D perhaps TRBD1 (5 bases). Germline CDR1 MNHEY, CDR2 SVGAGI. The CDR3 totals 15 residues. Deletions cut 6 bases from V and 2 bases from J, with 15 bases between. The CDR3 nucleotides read TGTGCCAGCAGCTTCGATGGGGCCTCCACAGATACGCAGTATTTT. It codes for CASSFDGASTDTQYF.

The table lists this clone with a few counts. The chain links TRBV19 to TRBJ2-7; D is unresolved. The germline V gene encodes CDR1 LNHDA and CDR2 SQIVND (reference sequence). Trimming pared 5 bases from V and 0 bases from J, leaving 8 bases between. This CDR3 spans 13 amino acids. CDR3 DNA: TGTGCCAGTAGTTCCCCTAGCTCCTACGAGCAGTACTTC. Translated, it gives CASSSPSSYEQYF.

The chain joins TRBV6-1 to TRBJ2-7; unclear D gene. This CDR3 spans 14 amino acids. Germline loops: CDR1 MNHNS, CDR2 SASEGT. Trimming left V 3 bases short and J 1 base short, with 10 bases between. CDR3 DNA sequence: TGTGCCAGCAGTGACAGGAAGAAATCCTACGAGCAGTACTTC. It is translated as CASSDRKKSYEQYF.

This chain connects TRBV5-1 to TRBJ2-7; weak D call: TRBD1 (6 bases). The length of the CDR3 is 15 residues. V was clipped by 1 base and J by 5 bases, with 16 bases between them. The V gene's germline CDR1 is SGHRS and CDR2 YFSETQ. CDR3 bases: TGCGCCAGCAGCTTGAATCAGGGGTCAGGAAACGAGCAGTACTTC. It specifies CASSLNQGSGNEQYF.

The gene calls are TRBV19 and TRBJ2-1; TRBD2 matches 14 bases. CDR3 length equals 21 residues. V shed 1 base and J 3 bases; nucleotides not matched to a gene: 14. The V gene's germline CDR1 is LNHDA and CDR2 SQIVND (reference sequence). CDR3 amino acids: CASSIGTGLAGVHVLYNEQFF. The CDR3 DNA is TGTGCCAGTAGTATAGGAACGGGACTAGCGGGAGTCCACGTTCTCTACAATGAGCAGTTCTTC.

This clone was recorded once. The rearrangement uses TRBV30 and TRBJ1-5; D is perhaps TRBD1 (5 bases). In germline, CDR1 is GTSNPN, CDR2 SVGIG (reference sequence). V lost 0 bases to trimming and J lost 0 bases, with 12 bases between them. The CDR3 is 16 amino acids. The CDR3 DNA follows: TGTGCCTGGAGTGTCACCTGGGGGGATAGCAATCAGCCCCAGCATTTT. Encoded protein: CAWSVTWGDSNQPQHF.

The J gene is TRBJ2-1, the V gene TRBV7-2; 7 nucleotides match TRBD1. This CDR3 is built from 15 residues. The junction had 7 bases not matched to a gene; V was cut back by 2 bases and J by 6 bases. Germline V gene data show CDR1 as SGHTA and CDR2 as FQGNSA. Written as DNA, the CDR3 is TGTGCCAGCAGCTTATCGGGACAGCCACTCAATGAGCAGTTCTTC. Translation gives CASSLSGQPLNEQFF.

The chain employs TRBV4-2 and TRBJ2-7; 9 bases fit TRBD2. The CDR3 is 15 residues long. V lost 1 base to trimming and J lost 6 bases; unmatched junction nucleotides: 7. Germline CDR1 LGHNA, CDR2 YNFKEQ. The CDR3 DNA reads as TGTGCCAGCAGCCAAGTCTCTGGGACTAGCCGCGAGCAGTACTTC. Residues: CASSQVSGTSREQYF.

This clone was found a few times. This CDR3 is CASSLPQADTNTEAFF. The CDR3 coding sequence is TGTGCCAGCAGCTTGCCCCAGGCCGATACAAACACTGAAGCTTTCTTT. This chain connects TRBV5-4 to TRBJ1-1; no clear D. Trimming cost V 1 base and J 2 bases, with 15 bases left between them. The CDR3 is 16 residues long. From germline, CDR1 is SGHNT and CDR2 YYREEE (reference sequence).

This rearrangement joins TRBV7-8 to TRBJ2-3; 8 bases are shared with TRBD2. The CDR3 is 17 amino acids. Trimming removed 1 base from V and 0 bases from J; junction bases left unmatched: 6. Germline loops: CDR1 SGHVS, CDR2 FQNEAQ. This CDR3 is CASSLDGSGESTDTQYF. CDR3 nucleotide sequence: TGTGCCAGCAGCTTAGACGGTAGCGGGGAGAGCACAGATACGCAGTATTTT.

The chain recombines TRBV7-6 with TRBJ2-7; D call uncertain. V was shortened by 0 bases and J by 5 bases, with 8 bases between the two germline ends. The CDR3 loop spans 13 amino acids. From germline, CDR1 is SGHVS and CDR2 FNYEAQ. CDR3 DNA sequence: TGTGCCAGCAGCTTAGCGCCTGCTAACGAGCAGTACTTC. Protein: CASSLAPANEQYF.

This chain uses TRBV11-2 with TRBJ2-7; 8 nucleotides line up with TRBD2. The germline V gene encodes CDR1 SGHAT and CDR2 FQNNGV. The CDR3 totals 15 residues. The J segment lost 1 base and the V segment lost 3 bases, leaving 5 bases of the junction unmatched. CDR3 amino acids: CASSFRGGLSYEQYF. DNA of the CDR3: TGTGCCAGCAGCTTCCGCGGGGGGCTTTCCTACGAGCAGTACTTC.

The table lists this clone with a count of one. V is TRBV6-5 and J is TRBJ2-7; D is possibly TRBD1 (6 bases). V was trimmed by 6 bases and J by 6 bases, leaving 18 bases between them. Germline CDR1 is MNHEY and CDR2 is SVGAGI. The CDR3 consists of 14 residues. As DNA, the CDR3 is TGTGCCAGCAGGGCCGGGACATTAGGTGGCGAGCAGTACTTC. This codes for CASRAGTLGGEQYF.

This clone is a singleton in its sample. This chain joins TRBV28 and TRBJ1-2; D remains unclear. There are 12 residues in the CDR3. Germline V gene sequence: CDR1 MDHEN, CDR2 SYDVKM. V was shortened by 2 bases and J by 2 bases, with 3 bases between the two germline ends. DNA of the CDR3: TGTGCCAGCAGTTTACAGAACTATGGCTACACCTTC. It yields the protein CASSLQNYGYTF.

DNA of the CDR3: TGCGCCAGCAGCCAAGGAACCTGGCCAGGTCACCAGCCCCAGCATTTT. It encodes CASSQGTWPGHQPQHF. This sequence joins TRBV4-1 and TRBJ1-5; unclear D gene. With 1 base removed from V and 7 bases from J, the gap between germline ends came to 17 bases. This CDR3 region has 16 residues. In germline, CDR1 is MGHRA, CDR2 YSYEKL.